A selection of T cell receptor beta chains follows, all from one sample in a study of technical replicates of blood from several donors. Method: immunoSEQ multiplex PCR; TCRdb's copy keeps in-frame clones and lacks some. In the table there are nearly 95,000 clones, roughly 95% of which are singletons. What was sequenced was T cells isolated from PBMCs. The receptor source for this set is a human donor in good health. Both conserved end residues are part of each CDR3. The D gene is left open where the match is weak. Clone size is not always given. Where it is, it says once, few, many or a class for expanded clones.

abundance | d_gene | j_gene | v_gene | CDR3aa | CDR3nt
once | TRBD1 | TRBJ1-4 | TRBV19 | CASSNYRDRSNEKLFF | TGTGCCAGTAGTAACTACCGGGACAGGTCTAATGAAAAACTGTTTTTT
- | TRBD1 | TRBJ1-4 | TRBV6-5 | CASSSSGTGGEKLFF | TGTGCCAGCAGTTCCTCCGGGACAGGGGGAGAAAAACTGTTTTTT
- | - | TRBJ2-4 | TRBV13 | CASSLRDNLAKNIQYF | TGTGCCAGCAGCTTAAGGGACAACTTAGCCAAAAACATTCAGTACTTC
- | - | TRBJ1-4 | TRBV27 | CASSLGRKSKLFF | TGTGCCAGCAGTTTAGGTCGTAAGAGCAAACTGTTTTTT
- | TRBD2 | TRBJ2-1 | TRBV27 | CASSSSGLAGPNEQFF | TGTGCCAGCAGTTCGTCGGGACTAGCGGGCCCCAATGAGCAGTTCTTC
- | - | TRBJ1-5 | TRBV6-1 | CASSATDHSNQPQHF | TGTGCCAGCAGTGCGACAGACCATAGCAATCAGCCCCAGCATTTT
- | - | TRBJ1-1 | TRBV7-2 | CASSLSLNTEAFF | TGTGCCAGCAGCTTAAGCCTAAACACTGAAGCTTTCTTT
- | TRBD1 | TRBJ2-7 | TRBV10-3 | CATTGQGNYEQYF | TGTGCCACCACGGGACAGGGGAACTACGAGCAGTACTTC
- | TRBD2 | TRBJ2-3 | TRBV5-4 | CASSPSGLTDTQYF | TGTGCCAGCAGCCCTAGCGGGCTCACAGATACGCAGTATTTT
- | - | TRBJ1-1 | TRBV11-2 | CASSLFVDTEAFF | TGTGCCAGCAGCTTATTCGTTGACACTGAAGCTTTCTTT
- | TRBD1 | TRBJ1-1 | TRBV30 | CAWYRTGSYTEAFF | TGTGCCTGGTATCGGACAGGGTCTTATACTGAAGCTTTCTTT
- | - | TRBJ1-2 | TRBV29-1 | CSVEELGDGYTF | TGCAGCGTTGAAGAGCTAGGCGATGGCTACACCTTC
once | - | TRBJ1-2 | TRBV2 | CASSAEGYSYGYTF | TGTGCCAGCAGTGCGGAGGGGTACAGCTATGGCTACACCTTC
- | - | TRBJ2-3 | TRBV7-3 | CASSTELEDTQYF | TGTGCCAGCAGCACAGAACTAGAAGATACGCAGTATTTT
- | TRBD2 | TRBJ2-1 | TRBV19 | CATRRGREGPSSYNEQFF | TGTGCCACTCGGAGGGGGCGGGAGGGCCCTAGCTCCTACAATGAGCAGTTCTTC
- | - | TRBJ2-1 | TRBV27 | CASSFDSHSYNEQFF | TGTGCCAGCAGTTTTGATAGCCACTCCTACAATGAGCAGTTCTTC
- | - | TRBJ2-3 | TRBV6-7 | CASSPSGPDTQYF | TGTGCCAGCAGTCCCTCAGGTCCAGATACGCAGTATTTT
- | - | TRBJ2-1 | TRBV11-2 | CASSGSYNEQFF | TGTGCCAGCAGCGGGAGTTACAATGAGCAGTTCTTC
- | TRBD1 | TRBJ1-2 | TRBV7-2 | CASRQTGGGYGYTF | TGTGCCAGCAGACAAACAGGGGGCGGATATGGCTACACCTTC
- | TRBD2 | TRBJ2-5 | TRBV5-1 | CASSSWTSGQETQYF | TGCGCCAGCAGCTCATGGACTAGCGGCCAAGAGACCCAGTACTTC
- | - | TRBJ1-5 | TRBV6-1 | CASRTTGQPQHF | TGTGCCAGCAGGACGACGGGTCAGCCCCAGCATTTT
- | - | TRBJ2-7 | TRBV5-5 | CASSLSGSEQYF | TGTGCCAGCAGCTTGTCGGGGTCCGAGCAGTACTTC
- | - | TRBJ1-5 | TRBV6-4 | CGRGQDNQPQHF | TGTGGTCGAGGGCAGGACAATCAGCCCCAGCATTTT
- | TRBD1 | TRBJ1-2 | TRBV7-2 | CASSLVDLGQGYGYTF | TGTGCCAGCAGCTTAGTCGATCTGGGACAGGGCTATGGCTACACCTTC
- | TRBD2 | TRBJ2-7 | TRBV6-5 | CASSRRGAYEQYF | TGTGCCAGCAGCAGACGGGGGGCCTACGAGCAGTACTTC
- | - | TRBJ1-4 | TRBV5-1 | CASSLGGINEKLFF | TGCGCCAGCAGCTTGGGAGGGATTAATGAAAAACTGTTTTTT
- | - | TRBJ1-3 | TRBV4-1 | CASSRGQGPGNTIYF | TGCGCCAGCAGCCGCGGTCAGGGTCCTGGAAACACCATATATTTT
- | - | TRBJ1-5 | TRBV7-2 | CASSEGQQGGNQPQHF | TGTGCCAGCAGCGAAGGGCAACAGGGTGGCAATCAGCCCCAGCATTTT
- | - | TRBJ1-5 | TRBV19 | CASSIDPNNQPQHF | TGTGCCAGTAGTATAGATCCAAACAATCAGCCCCAGCATTTT
- | - | TRBJ2-5 | TRBV9 | CASSTRTDQETQYF | TGTGCCAGCAGCACCAGGACAGATCAAGAGACCCAGTACTTC
- | TRBD1 | TRBJ2-7 | TRBV19 | CASSIIGTGTYEQYF | TGTGCCAGTAGTATTATCGGGACAGGAACCTACGAGCAGTACTTC
- | TRBD1 | TRBJ2-7 | TRBV7-2 | CASSSDRGPPYEQYF | TGTGCCAGCAGCTCAGACAGGGGGCCTCCCTACGAGCAGTACTTC
- | TRBD2 | TRBJ2-7 | TRBV5-4 | CASSLTSGTYYEQYF | TGTGCCAGCAGCCTAACTAGCGGGACGTACTACGAGCAGTACTTC
- | TRBD1 | TRBJ1-2 | TRBV5-6 | CASSSTGGNYGYTF | TGTGCCAGCAGCTCCACAGGGGGTAACTATGGCTACACCTTC
- | TRBD1 | TRBJ1-1 | TRBV18 | CASSPTGDEAFF | TGTGCCAGCTCACCTACAGGGGATGAAGCTTTCTTT
- | TRBD2 | TRBJ2-7 | TRBV19 | CASSMATSGRAWEQYF | TGTGCCAGTAGTATGGCGACTAGCGGGAGGGCCTGGGAGCAGTACTTC
- | - | TRBJ2-1 | TRBV20-1 | CSVGGYNEQFF | TGCAGTGTAGGAGGGTACAATGAGCAGTTCTTC
once | - | TRBJ2-7 | TRBV9 | CASSSRAGTYEQYF | TGTGCCAGCAGCTCCCGGGCGGGGACCTACGAGCAGTACTTC
- | - | TRBJ2-7 | TRBV27 | CASSLAGFSYEQYF | TGTGCCAGCAGTTTAGCGGGATTTTCCTACGAGCAGTACTTC
- | - | TRBJ1-1 | TRBV6-1 | CASSPDFGRTEAFF | TGTGCCAGCAGTCCCGACTTTGGGAGGACTGAAGCTTTCTTT
- | TRBD2 | TRBJ2-7 | TRBV19 | CASTPGTSGRNGEQYF | TGTGCCAGTACCCCTGGGACTAGCGGGAGGAACGGCGAGCAGTACTTC
- | TRBD2 | TRBJ2-3 | TRBV7-2 | CASSFSSGFTDTQYF | TGTGCCAGCAGCTTCTCTAGCGGGTTCACAGATACGCAGTATTTT
once | - | TRBJ2-3 | TRBV7-9 | CASSSTVTTDTQYF | TGTGCCAGCAGCTCCACAGTGACCACAGATACGCAGTATTTT
- | TRBD1 | TRBJ2-2 | TRBV18 | CASSPGTDTGELFF | TGTGCCAGCTCACCAGGGACAGACACCGGGGAGCTGTTTTTT
- | - | TRBJ1-2 | TRBV6-6 | CASSYSSGNYDYTF | TGTGCCAGCAGTTACTCGTCCGGGAACTATGACTACACCTTC
- | - | TRBJ1-2 | TRBV28 | CASTSPGNIGYTF | TGTGCCAGCACTTCCCCAGGGAATATAGGCTACACCTTC
- | - | TRBJ2-7 | TRBV6-5 | CASSYSFLYEQYF | TGTGCCAGCAGTTACTCATTCCTTTACGAGCAGTACTTC
- | - | TRBJ2-1 | TRBV5-4 | CASSPGQVMQNKFF | TGTGCCAGCAGCCCGGGACAAGTAATGCAGAACAAGTTCTTC
- | TRBD1 | TRBJ2-5 | TRBV19 | CASSIRGPGQGIEETQYF | TGTGCCAGTAGTATCAGGGGACCGGGACAGGGTATTGAGGAGACCCAGTACTTC
- | - | TRBJ2-6 | TRBV5-1 | CASRGSGAPGANVLTF | TGCGCCAGCAGAGGTTCAGGGGCCCCTGGGGCCAACGTCCTGACTTTC
few | TRBD2 | TRBJ2-7 | TRBV4-2 | CASSQEASGSGEQYF | TGTGCCAGCAGCCAAGAGGCTAGCGGGAGTGGCGAGCAGTACTTC
- | TRBD1 | TRBJ2-1 | TRBV19 | CASKFQGAPPNEQFF | TGTGCCAGTAAATTTCAGGGGGCGCCCCCCAATGAGCAGTTCTTC
- | - | TRBJ2-3 | TRBV19 | CASSIGHTDTQYF | TGTGCCAGTAGTATAGGACACACAGATACGCAGTATTTT